The rows below give T cell receptor beta chains drawn from one sample of a study of Ad26.COV2.S vaccination and SARS-CoV-2 variants. Assay: immunoSEQ multiplex PCR; the TCRdb copy retains only in-frame clones and omits some. The sample yields about 350,000 clones, around 89% seen once. The sample here was peripheral blood, taken in a trial of Ad26.COV2.S vaccine versus placebo. The source is a person between 18 and 60 years old who received the Ad26.COV2.S COVID-19 vaccine or a placebo. Each CDR3 is given with its conserved first and last residue. Each record gives: J gene, D gene, V gene, clone size, CDR3 DNA, CDR3 protein. A D gene is named only where the DNA matches it firmly. Size is stated for part of the rows, as once, few or many counts, or as a class when the clone is expanded.

j_gene: TRBJ2-2
d_gene: TRBD2
v_gene: TRBV7-2
abundance: .
CDR3nt: TGTGCCAGCAGCTTTCTTAGCGGGTCGAACACCGGGGAGCTGTTTTTT
CDR3aa: CASSFLSGSNTGELFF

j_gene: TRBJ1-1
d_gene: .
v_gene: TRBV6-5
abundance: .
CDR3nt: TGTGCCAGCAGTTACGAGAGAATGAACACTGAAGCTTTCTTT
CDR3aa: CASSYERMNTEAFF

j_gene: TRBJ1-5
d_gene: TRBD1
v_gene: TRBV28
abundance: .
CDR3nt: TGTGCCAGCAGCCCTGAGGGGACAGGGGTTCAGCCCCAGCATTTT
CDR3aa: CASSPEGTGVQPQHF

j_gene: TRBJ2-5
d_gene: .
v_gene: TRBV25-1
abundance: .
CDR3nt: TGTGCCAGCAGTGATACGCGCCAGTACTTC
CDR3aa: CASSDTRQYF

j_gene: TRBJ2-2
d_gene: TRBD2
v_gene: TRBV2
abundance: .
CDR3nt: TGTGCACTCGTCGCGGGGGGGAGAAGCACCGGGGAGCTGTTTTTT
CDR3aa: CALVAGGRSTGELFF

j_gene: TRBJ2-3
d_gene: .
v_gene: TRBV29-1
abundance: .
CDR3nt: TGCAGCGTTGGAAGGTCAGATACGCAGTATTTT
CDR3aa: CSVGRSDTQYF

j_gene: TRBJ1-6
d_gene: .
v_gene: TRBV11-2
abundance: .
CDR3nt: TGTGCCAGCAGCTTAAACAGGGTTTCCAATTCACCCCTCCACTTT
CDR3aa: CASSLNRVSNSPLHF

j_gene: TRBJ1-5
d_gene: .
v_gene: TRBV6-5
abundance: .
CDR3nt: TGTGCCAGCAGTCCTAAACACTGGGGAAATCAGCCCCAGCATTTT
CDR3aa: CASSPKHWGNQPQHF

j_gene: TRBJ2-2
d_gene: TRBD1
v_gene: TRBV19
abundance: once
CDR3nt: TGTGCCAGTAGTAGCCCCCGACAGGGATCGGTCGCCGGGGAGCTGTTTTTT
CDR3aa: CASSSPRQGSVAGELFF

j_gene: TRBJ2-3
d_gene: .
v_gene: TRBV12-3/TRBV12-4
abundance: .
CDR3nt: TGTGCCAGCAGCCGGACAGCCACAGATACGCAGTATTTT
CDR3aa: CASSRTATDTQYF

j_gene: TRBJ2-6
d_gene: TRBD2
v_gene: TRBV4-3
abundance: .
CDR3nt: TGCGCCAGCAGCCAAGAGGGGGTAGGCGGGGGATTCCTCTCTGGGGCCAACGTCCTGACTTTC
CDR3aa: CASSQEGVGGGFLSGANVLTF

j_gene: TRBJ1-2
d_gene: .
v_gene: TRBV6-6
abundance: .
CDR3nt: TGTGCCAGCAGTCTCCTGGGCAGCCTTAACTATGGCTACACCTTC
CDR3aa: CASSLLGSLNYGYTF

j_gene: TRBJ2-1
d_gene: .
v_gene: TRBV28
abundance: .
CDR3nt: TGTGCCAGCAGTTTTGACAGAGAGCAGTTCTTC
CDR3aa: CASSFDREQFF

j_gene: TRBJ2-5
d_gene: TRBD1
v_gene: TRBV29-1
abundance: .
CDR3nt: TGCAGCGTCGCACCTGGGACAGGCCAAGAGACCCAGTACTTC
CDR3aa: CSVAPGTGQETQYF

j_gene: TRBJ2-6
d_gene: .
v_gene: TRBV5-1
abundance: .
CDR3nt: TGCGCCAGCAGCTTGACAGCTACTGGGGCCAACGTCCTGACTTTC
CDR3aa: CASSLTATGANVLTF

j_gene: TRBJ2-7
d_gene: TRBD2
v_gene: TRBV5-6
abundance: .
CDR3nt: TGTGCCAGCAGCCAGGGGACTAGCGGGACCTACGAGCAGTACTTC
CDR3aa: CASSQGTSGTYEQYF

j_gene: TRBJ2-7
d_gene: .
v_gene: TRBV2
abundance: .
CDR3nt: TGTGCCAGCAGTGAAGGCCGGGACATCAGTTACGAGCAGTACTTC
CDR3aa: CASSEGRDISYEQYF

j_gene: TRBJ1-2
d_gene: .
v_gene: TRBV19
abundance: .
CDR3nt: TGTGCCAGTAGTATACCGGATGGCTACACCTTC
CDR3aa: CASSIPDGYTF

j_gene: TRBJ2-3
d_gene: .
v_gene: TRBV6-2/TRBV6-3
abundance: .
CDR3nt: TGTGCCAGCAGTTACAACAGGGCGCAGTATTTT
CDR3aa: CASSYNRAQYF

j_gene: TRBJ2-5
d_gene: TRBD2
v_gene: TRBV24-1
abundance: .
CDR3nt: TGTGCCACCAGTGTTACCGGGTCGGGGGGAGAGACCCAGTACTTC
CDR3aa: CATSVTGSGGETQYF

j_gene: TRBJ1-1
d_gene: TRBD1
v_gene: TRBV27
abundance: .
CDR3nt: TGTGCCAGCAGTGTCCCCGGGACAGGGAACACTGAAGCTTTCTTT
CDR3aa: CASSVPGTGNTEAFF

j_gene: TRBJ2-7
d_gene: .
v_gene: TRBV2
abundance: .
CDR3nt: TGTGCCAGCAGTGAAAGCCCCGGGGACTCCTACGAGCAGTACTTC
CDR3aa: CASSESPGDSYEQYF

j_gene: TRBJ2-2
d_gene: .
v_gene: TRBV7-9
abundance: .
CDR3nt: TGTGCCAGCAGCTCGCCGGGACAAGAGAACACCGGGGAGCTGTTTTTT
CDR3aa: CASSSPGQENTGELFF

j_gene: TRBJ2-1
d_gene: TRBD2
v_gene: TRBV20-1
abundance: .
CDR3nt: TGCAGTGCTAGTAGCCTAGCGGGAGGGATTGTCCTTTTGAATGAGCAGTTCTTC
CDR3aa: CSASSLAGGIVLLNEQFF

j_gene: TRBJ2-3
d_gene: .
v_gene: TRBV5-4
abundance: .
CDR3nt: TGTGCCAGCAGCGGAAACAAAGCAGATACGCAGTATTTT
CDR3aa: CASSGNKADTQYF

j_gene: TRBJ2-7
d_gene: .
v_gene: TRBV2
abundance: .
CDR3nt: TGTGCCAGCAGTGTAGCACGGGACCCGTCCTACGAGCAGTACTTC
CDR3aa: CASSVARDPSYEQYF

j_gene: TRBJ2-7
d_gene: TRBD2
v_gene: TRBV6-4
abundance: .
CDR3nt: TGTGCCAGCAGTCCCCGGACTAGCGGGAGGGCGGGAAGCTCCTACGAGCAGTACTTC
CDR3aa: CASSPRTSGRAGSSYEQYF

j_gene: TRBJ1-4
d_gene: TRBD1
v_gene: TRBV28
abundance: once
CDR3nt: TGTGCCAGCAGTTTATTAATTTTTAGCCCGGGACAGGGAGATAATGAAAAACTGTTTTTT
CDR3aa: CASSLLIFSPGQGDNEKLFF

j_gene: TRBJ1-4
d_gene: .
v_gene: TRBV5-6
abundance: .
CDR3nt: TGTGCCAGCAGCTTGGAGGGGGTGACAACTAATGAAAAACTGTTTTTT
CDR3aa: CASSLEGVTTNEKLFF

j_gene: TRBJ1-2
d_gene: TRBD1
v_gene: TRBV4-2
abundance: .
CDR3nt: TGTGCCAGCAGCCAGTACGGGACAGGGGGCCCAGTCTATGGCTACACCTTC
CDR3aa: CASSQYGTGGPVYGYTF

j_gene: TRBJ2-1
d_gene: TRBD2
v_gene: TRBV15
abundance: .
CDR3nt: TGTGCCACCAGCAGCCAACTAGCGTCATACAATGAGCAGTTCTTC
CDR3aa: CATSSQLASYNEQFF

j_gene: TRBJ2-2
d_gene: .
v_gene: TRBV9
abundance: many
CDR3nt: TGTGCCAGCAGCGTAGAACAGGGCACCGGGGAGCTGTTTTTT
CDR3aa: CASSVEQGTGELFF

j_gene: TRBJ2-2
d_gene: TRBD1
v_gene: TRBV7-3
abundance: .
CDR3nt: TGTGCCAGCAGCTTAGGTCCTGGCAGGGGGCGCGGCACTACTTCCACCGGGGAGCTGTTTTTT
CDR3aa: CASSLGPGRGRGTTSTGELFF

j_gene: TRBJ1-1
d_gene: TRBD1
v_gene: TRBV13
abundance: .
CDR3nt: TGTGCCAGCAGCGCCGGGACAGGGTACACTGAAGCTTTCTTT
CDR3aa: CASSAGTGYTEAFF

j_gene: TRBJ1-4
d_gene: .
v_gene: TRBV7-9
abundance: once
CDR3nt: TGTGCCAGCAGCGTTAATGAAAAACTGTTTTTT
CDR3aa: CASSVNEKLFF

j_gene: TRBJ1-1
d_gene: TRBD1
v_gene: TRBV6-5
abundance: .
CDR3nt: TGTGCCAGCAGCTCCGGACAGGGGAACACTGAAGCTTTCTTT
CDR3aa: CASSSGQGNTEAFF

j_gene: TRBJ2-7
d_gene: TRBD2
v_gene: TRBV27
abundance: .
CDR3nt: TGTGCCAGCAGTTTTTTCCCTAGCGGGAAGGTCTACGAGCAGTACTTC
CDR3aa: CASSFFPSGKVYEQYF

j_gene: TRBJ1-2
d_gene: TRBD1
v_gene: TRBV20-1
abundance: .
CDR3nt: TGCAGGCTGGGACAGGGGGCTGGCTACACCTTC
CDR3aa: CRLGQGAGYTF

j_gene: TRBJ2-1
d_gene: .
v_gene: TRBV29-1
abundance: .
CDR3nt: TGCAGCGTTGAGAGCGCCGAGAAATACAATGAGCAGTTCTTC
CDR3aa: CSVESAEKYNEQFF

j_gene: TRBJ2-7
d_gene: .
v_gene: TRBV11-2
abundance: .
CDR3nt: TGTGCCAGCAGCCCCCCAAACCGGGACAATGGAGAGCAGTACTTC
CDR3aa: CASSPPNRDNGEQYF

j_gene: TRBJ2-2
d_gene: TRBD1
v_gene: TRBV11-3
abundance: .
CDR3nt: TGTGCCAGCAGCACCCCCGGGACAGGGAACACCGGGGAGCTGTTTTTT
CDR3aa: CASSTPGTGNTGELFF

j_gene: TRBJ2-2
d_gene: TRBD2
v_gene: TRBV5-6
abundance: .
CDR3nt: TGTGCCAGCAGCTTGTTAGCGGGAGTACTATCCGGGGAGCTGTTTTTT
CDR3aa: CASSLLAGVLSGELFF

j_gene: TRBJ1-5
d_gene: TRBD1
v_gene: TRBV7-8
abundance: .
CDR3nt: TGTGCCAGCAGCTTAACCAAGGGACAGGGAACACGGCAGCCCCAGCATTTT
CDR3aa: CASSLTKGQGTRQPQHF

j_gene: TRBJ1-6
d_gene: TRBD1
v_gene: TRBV14
abundance: .
CDR3nt: TGTGCCAGCAGCCATAGGGGACAGAGCTATAATTCACCCCTCCACTTT
CDR3aa: CASSHRGQSYNSPLHF

j_gene: TRBJ2-5
d_gene: .
v_gene: TRBV13
abundance: .
CDR3nt: TGTGCCAGCAGCTTAAATATGGGGGAACAAGAGACCCAGTACTTC
CDR3aa: CASSLNMGEQETQYF

j_gene: TRBJ2-7
d_gene: TRBD2
v_gene: TRBV11-1
abundance: .
CDR3nt: TGTGCCAGCAGCTTGGAGCGGGGCCCCTACGAGCAGTACTTC
CDR3aa: CASSLERGPYEQYF

j_gene: TRBJ1-5
d_gene: .
v_gene: TRBV28
abundance: .
CDR3nt: TGTGCCAGCAGTCGGCAGGGCCAGCCCCAGCATTTT
CDR3aa: CASSRQGQPQHF

j_gene: TRBJ2-7
d_gene: TRBD1
v_gene: TRBV4-2
abundance: .
CDR3nt: TGTGCCAGCAGCCAAACCGGGACAGGGGCTGTGTACGAGCAGTACTTC
CDR3aa: CASSQTGTGAVYEQYF

j_gene: TRBJ2-1
d_gene: .
v_gene: TRBV7-9
abundance: .
CDR3nt: TGTGCCAGCAGCTTCGCGGACAGATACCTAGGAAACAATGAGCAGTTCTTC
CDR3aa: CASSFADRYLGNNEQFF

j_gene: TRBJ1-5
d_gene: TRBD1
v_gene: TRBV6-5
abundance: .
CDR3nt: TGTGCCAGCAGTCCAGGACAGGTCAATCAGCCCCAGCATTTT
CDR3aa: CASSPGQVNQPQHF

j_gene: TRBJ1-5
d_gene: .
v_gene: TRBV19
abundance: once
CDR3nt: TGTGCCAGTTCGATTGACCGGGGCTTCAATCAGCCCCAGCATTTT
CDR3aa: CASSIDRGFNQPQHF

j_gene: TRBJ2-7
d_gene: TRBD2
v_gene: TRBV10-2
abundance: .
CDR3nt: TGCGCCAGCAGTGGGACTAGGGGCTACGAGCAGTACTTC
CDR3aa: CASSGTRGYEQYF

j_gene: TRBJ2-5
d_gene: .
v_gene: TRBV13
abundance: .
CDR3nt: TGTGCCAGCAGCTTGGGACCCCAAGAGACCCAGTACTTC
CDR3aa: CASSLGPQETQYF

j_gene: TRBJ1-3
d_gene: .
v_gene: TRBV6-1
abundance: .
CDR3nt: TGTGCCAGCAGTGAAGAGGGACACGCTGGAAACACCATATATTTT
CDR3aa: CASSEEGHAGNTIYF